Listed here are 16 T cell receptor beta chains from one sample, sequenced in a study of monozygotic twins with cystic fibrosis. Libraries were prepared by immunoSEQ multiplex PCR; TCRdb keeps only in-frame clonotypes and omits some of them. The sample contains about 14,000 clones, 90% to 95% of which appear only once. The source material was blood. These TCRs come from a girl aged 2 to 9 with cystic fibrosis.

The genes are TRBV28 and TRBJ2-2; D remains ambiguous. CDR3 length: 14 amino acids. Trimming cost V 3 bases and J 2 bases, with 7 bases left between them. The germline V gene has CDR1 MDHEN and CDR2 SYDVKM. CDR3 sequence reads: CASSLNGNTGELFF. DNA of the CDR3: TGTGCCAGCAGTTTGAACGGTAACACCGGGGAGCTGTTTTTT.

This clone was detected only a few times. The chain carries TRBV11-2 and TRBJ2-6; weak D call: TRBD1 (5 bases). CDR3 length equals 18 residues. Trimming removed 1 base at V and 0 bases at J, with 13 bases between. Germline-derived CDR1 and CDR2 are SGHAT and FQNNGV. In DNA form, the CDR3 reads TGTGCCAGCAGCTTAGTAGGGGTCAGGGCCTCTGGGGCCAACGTCCTGACTTTC. Its protein is CASSLVGVRASGANVLTF.

CDR3 DNA: TGTGCCAGCAGCTTAGTCATGACTAGCGGGATAGGGAATGAGCAGTTCTTC. Protein: CASSLVMTSGIGNEQFF. The chain has TRBV11-2 and TRBJ2-1, with 11 bases matching TRBD2. The CDR3 length is 17 residues. The germline gives CDR1 SGHAT, CDR2 FQNNGV. V gave up 1 base and J gave up 7 bases; unmatched junction bases: 9.

The chain is built from TRBV10-3 and TRBJ2-7, with TRBD2 matching 11 bases. This CDR3 is built from 17 residues. The V segment lost 10 bases and the J segment 0 bases; nucleotides outside the gene matches: 14. Germline V gene sequence: CDR1 ENHRY, CDR2 SYGVKD. The CDR3 nucleotides read TGTGCCACCCCGACTAGCGGGATTTCTTTGAGCTCCTACGAGCAGTACTTC. Its translation is CATPTSGISLSSYEQYF.

The V and J genes are TRBV18 and TRBJ1-2, with D unclear. V dropped 3 bases and J dropped 8 bases, with 10 bases sitting between them. CDR3 length: 12 amino acids. The germline gives CDR1 KGHSH, CDR2 LQKENI. The CDR3, as DNA: TGTGCCAGCTCACCGACGGCGGGCGGCTACACCTTC. Residues: CASSPTAGGYTF.

The genes are TRBV29-1 and TRBJ2-1; D unresolved. With 5 bases removed from V and 6 bases from J, the gap between germline ends came to 2 bases. The germline V gene encodes CDR1 SQVTM and CDR2 ANQGSEA. The CDR3 runs 9 residues. CDR3 sequence: CSVSNEQFF. DNA of the CDR3: TGCAGCGTTTCCAATGAGCAGTTCTTC.

The chain carries TRBV18 and TRBJ2-5; D unclear. This CDR3 contains 13 residues. V shed 6 bases and J shed 2 bases, with 10 bases lying between them. From germline, CDR1 is KGHSH and CDR2 LQKENI. CDR3 loop: CASSPKGQETQYF. CDR3 in DNA: TGTGCCAGCTCGCCGAAAGGTCAAGAGACCCAGTACTTC.

This sequence joins TRBV15 and TRBJ2-7; D might be TRBD1 or TRBD2, each matching 5 bases. The CDR3 spans 14 residues. The germline gives CDR1 LNHNV, CDR2 YYDKDF (reference sequence). The germline V and J ends were trimmed by 0 bases and 5 bases, with 11 bases remaining between them. The CDR3 is CATSRDRGRHEQYF. CDR3 bases: TGTGCCACCAGCAGAGATCGGGGCAGGCACGAGCAGTACTTC.

The CDR3: CASTHRRTGASVRNTEAFF. In DNA, the CDR3 is TGTGCCAGTACCCACCGGCGGACAGGGGCTTCAGTACGGAACACTGAAGCTTTCTTT. The V gene is TRBV19, the J gene TRBJ1-1; 9 bases align to TRBD1. Germline V gene sequence: CDR1 LNHDA, CDR2 SQIVND (reference sequence). This CDR3 spans 19 amino acids. The V gene end was trimmed by 7 bases and the J gene end by 1 base; junction bases not matched to a gene: 19. The full variable domain, completed using reference TRBV19 and TRBJ1-1, is DGGITQSPKYLFRKEGQNVTLSCEQNLNHDAMYWYRQDPGQGLRLIYYSQIVNDFQKGDIAEGYSVSREKKESFPLTVTSAQKNPTAFYLCASTHRRTGASVRNTEAFFGQGTRLTVV.

The V gene is TRBV30, the J gene TRBJ1-2, with D maybe TRBD1 (6 bases). The germline gives CDR1 GTSNPN, CDR2 SVGIG (reference sequence). Trimming shortened V by 2 bases and J by 0 bases, and 13 bases separated the two germline ends. The CDR3 is made up of 15 amino acids. As DNA, the CDR3 is TGTGCCTGGAGTCCTCCGGGACAAGCTAACTATGGCTACACCTTC. Translation: CAWSPPGQANYGYTF. Based on the CDR3 plus reference TRBV30 and TRBJ1-2, the full variable domain is SQTIHQWPATLVQPVGSPLSLECTVEGTSNPNLYWYRQAAGRGLQLLFYSVGIGQISSEVPQNLSASRPQDRQFILSSKKLLLSDSGFYLCAWSPPGQANYGYTFGSGTRLTVV.

The rearrangement joins TRBV7-2 to TRBJ2-1, with TRBD2 matching 7 bases. Germline values: CDR1 SGHTA, CDR2 FQGNSA. After removal of 1 base from V and 7 bases from J, the junction contained 7 bases not matched to a gene. The CDR3 length is 15 residues. The CDR3 DNA sequence: TGTGCCAGCAGCTTAGAGGGAGGGCCTTGGAATGAGCAGTTCTTC. This encodes CASSLEGGPWNEQFF.

This rearrangement joins TRBV7-2 to TRBJ2-2; D is uncertain. V lost 0 bases to trimming and J lost 0 bases, with 8 bases between them. Germline V gives CDR1 SGHTA, CDR2 FQGNSA. The CDR3 is 16 amino acids. The CDR3 loop is CASSLALQTNTGELFF. Written as DNA, the CDR3 is TGTGCCAGCAGCTTAGCGCTACAAACGAACACCGGGGAGCTGTTTTTT.

The chain employs TRBV19 and TRBJ2-3, with a tentative D call TRBD2 (7 bases). With 1 base removed from V and 2 bases from J, the gap between germline ends came to 16 bases. The germline V gene encodes CDR1 LNHDA and CDR2 SQIVND (reference sequence). The CDR3 spans 17 residues. In nucleotides, the CDR3 is TGTGCCAGTAGTATAGTGTCGGGGGGCCCCCCCACAGATACGCAGTATTTT. It is translated as CASSIVSGGPPTDTQYF.

The rearrangement joins TRBV6-6 to TRBJ2-3; 7 bases agree with TRBD2. The ends lost 7 bases at V and 0 bases at J; junction bases unmatched: 10. Per germline, CDR1 MNHNY and CDR2 SVGAGI (reference sequence). The CDR3 is 16 residues long. The CDR3 loop reads CASKAGYWSSTDTQYF. The CDR3 DNA follows: TGTGCCAGCAAAGCGGGATATTGGAGCAGCACAGATACGCAGTATTTT.

The chain recombines TRBV19 with TRBJ1-2; 8 bases are a match to TRBD1. This CDR3 has 14 amino acids. Germline V CDR1 and CDR2: LNHDA, SQIVND (reference sequence). V was pared by 5 bases and J by 2 bases, with 4 bases of the junction left unmatched. In DNA, the CDR3 is TGTGCCAGTAGTGTCAGGGGGCGCAACTATGGCTACACCTTC. Its translation is CASSVRGRNYGYTF.

The J gene is TRBJ2-7, the V gene TRBV6-6; 7 bases align to TRBD2. The germline gives CDR1 MNHNY, CDR2 SVGAGI (reference sequence). CDR3 length equals 16 residues. J gave up 2 bases and V 0 bases, and 7 bases lay outside the gene matches. CDR3 sequence reads: CASSYSRSSGPYEQYF. CDR3 bases: TGTGCCAGCAGTTACTCGAGGTCTAGCGGCCCCTACGAGCAGTACTTC.